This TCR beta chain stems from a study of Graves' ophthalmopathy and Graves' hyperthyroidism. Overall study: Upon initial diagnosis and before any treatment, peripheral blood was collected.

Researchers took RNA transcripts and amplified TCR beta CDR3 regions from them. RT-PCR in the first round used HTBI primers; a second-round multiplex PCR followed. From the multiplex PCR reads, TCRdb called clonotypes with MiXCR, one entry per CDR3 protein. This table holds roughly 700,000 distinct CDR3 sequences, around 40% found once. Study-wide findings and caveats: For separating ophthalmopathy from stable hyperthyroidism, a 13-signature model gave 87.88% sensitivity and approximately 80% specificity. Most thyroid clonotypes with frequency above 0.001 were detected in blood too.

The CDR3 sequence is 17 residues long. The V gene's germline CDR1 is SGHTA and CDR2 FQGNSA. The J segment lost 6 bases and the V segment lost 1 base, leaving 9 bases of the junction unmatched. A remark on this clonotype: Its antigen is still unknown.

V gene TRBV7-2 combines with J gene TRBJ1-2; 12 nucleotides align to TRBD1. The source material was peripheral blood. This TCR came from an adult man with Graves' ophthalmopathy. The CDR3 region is CASSLEGDRGPGDGYTF. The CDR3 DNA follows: TGTGCCAGCAGCTTAGAGGGGGACAGGGGGCCTGGCGATGGCTACACCTTC.